Listed below are T cell receptor beta chains from one sample, sequenced in a study of shared clonotypes between healthy human individuals. The data were produced by immunoSEQ multiplex PCR, yet TCRdb's version contains in-frame clones alone and is incomplete. There are about 710,000 clones in the sample; 73% occur only once, and 1.5% to 2% lies in the top ten. The sample comprised memory CD4+ T cells sorted from blood. The receptors derive from a woman younger than 45 in good health. The CDR3 runs from the conserved cysteine through the conserved F or W. Not all rows give a size; the values are once, few, many and, for expanded clones, a class.

. TRBV29-1 CSVADRDDEQFF
. TRBV5-1 CASSWSPSYEQYF
. TRBV2 CASTPGPDTQYF
. TRBV9 CASSRRVINEKLFF
few TRBV10-3 CAISGDGTGYGYTF
. TRBV5-1 CASSSGTENEKLFF
. TRBV10-3 CAISDGRTGSYEQYF
. TRBV2 CASSVRGDGNTIYF
. TRBV7-3 CASSLFLGNTGELFF
. TRBV28 CASSSGVGSQASGANVLTF
. TRBV29-1 CSLRIQETQYF
. TRBV5-5 CASSLAGGLYEQYF
few TRBV28 CANLPSYSNEKLFF
. TRBV19 CASTWQAEGPQHF
. TRBV27 CASRRQGGEQFF
. TRBV4-1 CASSQESENIQYF
. TRBV5-4 CASSFRDRYEQYF
. TRBV28 CASSLGNTDTQYF
. TRBV18 CASSRLGTDTQYF
once TRBV21-1 CASSKGDSSSGTAKNIQYF
. TRBV15 CATSSRTMNTEAFF
. TRBV11-1 CASSWGPSGNTIYF
. TRBV19 CASSISGSNYNEQFF
once TRBV2 CASSLLAGVNEQFF